This TCR beta chain was obtained from a study of T-cell memory formation after mild COVID-19. Concerning this clonotype: Its specificity is unknown.

Germline V gene sequence: CDR1 SGHAT, CDR2 FQNNGV. The CDR3 runs to 11 residues. V lost 3 bases, J lost 8 bases, and 5 bases lay in between. Each CDR3 protein gets one entry after TCRdb re-called the 5' RACE reads with MiXCR. This sample has fewer than 450,000 distinct CDR3 sequences, with around 21% found just once. Findings of the study overall: Day 15 to 85 contractors were CD4/CD8 balanced; later expanders leaned CD4+. The main location of contracting CD4+ clones was CM and EM, and that of contracting CD8+ clones was EMRA. Prior to infection, memory already included some responding clones, suggesting cross-reactive memory joined.

This sequence was found in an adult woman who had mild COVID-19 (a few samples of this study predate the infection). Cell type and time point are not known. V is TRBV11-2 and J is TRBJ2-1; no clear D. Material for sequencing was PBMCs or a T cell subset sorted from them (not recorded which). CDR3 DNA: TGTGCCAGCAGCTTGAGGCATGAGCAGTTCTTC. As protein: CASSLRHEQFF.